In its sample, the clone carrying this T cell receptor beta chain was seen a few times. This specimen comes from a study of blood T cells in healthy people across ages. It was with a sample-barcoded 5' primer and a J-beta primer mix that a second PCR of roughly 6 to 12 cycles was run. All cDNA molecules were each tagged by a template-switch adaptor with 12 random nucleotides. TCRdb processed the 5' RACE reads anew with MiXCR; each CDR3 protein has one entry. Among about 1,400,000 distinct CDR3 sequences, 55% to 75% were seen once, and the ten largest hold over 6.5%. This clonotype was obtained from a man in his late teens or twenties in good health. Source material: blood.

The CDR3 spells CASSFGTWAFF. The CDR3 DNA sequence: TGTGCCAGCAGCTTCGGGACGTGGGCTTTCTTT. This chain connects TRBV5-6 to TRBJ1-1, with D possibly TRBD1 on 5 matching bases. The V gene's germline CDR1 is SGHDT and CDR2 YYEEEE. The CDR3 spans 11 residues. V lost 2 bases, J lost 11 bases, and 10 bases lay in between.